This T cell receptor beta chain is from a study of CD8+ T cells in alopecia areata. The investigators collected lesional scalp punch biopsies and peripheral blood from alopecia areata patients. This CDR3 region has 12 residues. Per the germline V gene, CDR1 is SQVTM and CDR2 is ANQGSEA. Trimming at V came to 0 bases and at J to 7 bases, leaving 2 bases not matched to a gene. Extraction and reverse transcription of RNA yielded cDNA as the sequencing template. Here immunoSEQ multiplex PCR was the method, and the copy in TCRdb shows in-frame clones only, minus some. The data contain 90,000 to 120,000 clones, over 55% of them seen just once; the ten biggest clones take up about 23%.

The sample was NKG2D-low CD8+ T cells sorted from blood. V gene TRBV29-1 combines with J gene TRBJ1-1, with 7 bases fitting TRBD1. The receptor's source is a human donor with alopecia areata. CDR3 coding DNA: TGCAGCGTTGAAGATCAGGGGGGTGAAGCTTTCTTT. It translates to CSVEDQGGEAFF.